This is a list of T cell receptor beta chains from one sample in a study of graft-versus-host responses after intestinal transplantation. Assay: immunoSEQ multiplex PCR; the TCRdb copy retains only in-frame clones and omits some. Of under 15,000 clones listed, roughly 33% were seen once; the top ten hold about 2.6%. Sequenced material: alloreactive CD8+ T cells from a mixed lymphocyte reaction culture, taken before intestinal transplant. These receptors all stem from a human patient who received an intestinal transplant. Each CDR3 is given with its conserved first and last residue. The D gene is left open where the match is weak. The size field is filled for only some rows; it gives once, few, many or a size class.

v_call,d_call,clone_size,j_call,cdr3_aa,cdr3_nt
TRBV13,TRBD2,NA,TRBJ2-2,CASSLPWRGGTGELFF,TGTGCCAGCAGCCTACCGTGGCGGGGGGGCACCGGGGAGCTGTTTTTT
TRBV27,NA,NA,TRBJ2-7,CASSYGALYEQYF,TGTGCCAGCAGCTACGGGGCTCTCTACGAGCAGTACTTC
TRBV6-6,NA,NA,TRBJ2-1,CASSYSWRVRGQFF,TGTGCCAGCAGTTACTCATGGCGCGTCCGGGGGCAGTTCTTC
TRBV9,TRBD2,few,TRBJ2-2,CASSRGGVSPGELFF,TGTGCCAGCAGCCGCGGGGGGGTCAGTCCAGGGGAGCTGTTTTTT
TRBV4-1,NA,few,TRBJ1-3,CASSQGTASGNTIYF,TGCGCCAGCAGCCAAGGGACAGCCTCTGGAAACACCATATATTTT
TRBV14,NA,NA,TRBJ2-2,CASSHWDLVGNTGELFF,TGTGCCAGCAGCCACTGGGACCTAGTAGGGAACACCGGGGAGCTGTTTTTT
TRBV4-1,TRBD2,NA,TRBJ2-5,CASSQVAGSQETQYF,TGCGCCAGCAGCCAGGTAGCGGGGTCACAAGAGACCCAGTACTTC
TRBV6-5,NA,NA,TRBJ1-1,CASRKRTAKGAFF,TGTGCCAGCAGGAAAAGGACAGCTAAAGGAGCTTTCTTT
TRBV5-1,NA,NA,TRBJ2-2,CASSRINTGELFF,TGCGCCAGCAGCCGCATTAACACCGGGGAGCTGTTTTTT
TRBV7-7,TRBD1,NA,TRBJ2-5,CASSLSERGPQETQYF,TGTGCCAGCAGCTTAAGTGAGAGGGGGCCGCAAGAGACCCAGTACTTC
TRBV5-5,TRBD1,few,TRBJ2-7,CASSLGTGGYEQYF,TGTGCCAGCAGCTTAGGGACAGGGGGCTACGAGCAGTACTTC
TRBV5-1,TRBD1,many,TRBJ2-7,CASSLGGQGKHEQYF,TGCGCCAGCAGCTTGGGGGGACAGGGTAAACACGAGCAGTACTTC
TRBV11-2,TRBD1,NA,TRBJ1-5,CASSPVFGTGHQPQHF,TGTGCCAGCAGCCCAGTGTTCGGGACAGGGCATCAGCCCCAGCATTTT
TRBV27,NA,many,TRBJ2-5,CASSPEGGSGETQYF,TGTGCCAGCAGTCCCGAGGGGGGGTCGGGGGAGACCCAGTACTTC
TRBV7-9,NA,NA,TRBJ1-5,CASSWAGTVPHQPQHF,TGTGCCAGCAGCTGGGCCGGGACCGTACCCCATCAGCCCCAGCATTTT
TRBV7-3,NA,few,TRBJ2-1,CASSLFNRAEQFF,TGTGCCAGCAGCTTATTCAACAGGGCCGAGCAGTTCTTC
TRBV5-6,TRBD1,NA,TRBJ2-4,CASSPSRDSENIQYF,TGTGCCAGCAGCCCCTCCCGGGACAGTGAAAACATTCAGTACTTC
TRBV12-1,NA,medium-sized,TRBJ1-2,CASSPGSNYGYTF,TGTGCCAGCAGCCCAGGGTCTAACTATGGCTACACCTTC
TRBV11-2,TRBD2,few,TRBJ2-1,CASSSRDYLWNEQFF,TGTGCCAGCAGCTCCCGGGACTATCTTTGGAATGAGCAGTTCTTC
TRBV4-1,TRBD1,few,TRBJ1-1,CASSQDRVTTEAFF,TGCGCCAGCAGCCAGGACAGGGTTACCACTGAAGCTTTCTTT
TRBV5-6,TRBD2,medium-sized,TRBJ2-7,CASSLALAEQYF,TGTGCCAGCAGCTTGGCACTAGCGGAGCAGTACTTC
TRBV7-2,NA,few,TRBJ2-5,CASSLSGAKTQYF,TGTGCCAGCAGCTTATCGGGAGCGAAGACCCAGTACTTC
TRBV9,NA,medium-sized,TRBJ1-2,CALGGYTF,TGTGCCCTCGGGGGCTACACCTTC
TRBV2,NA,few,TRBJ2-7,CASSLGLGNYEQYF,TGTGCCAGCAGCTTAGGGTTAGGAAACTACGAGCAGTACTTC
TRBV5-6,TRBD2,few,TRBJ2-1,CASSLLAGGRNEQFF,TGTGCCAGCAGCTTACTAGCGGGGGGGCGCAATGAGCAGTTCTTC
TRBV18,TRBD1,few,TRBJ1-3,CASSPLATGVPSFFSGNTIYF,TGTGCCAGCTCACCACTAGCCACAGGGGTCCCTTCTTTCTTCTCTGGAAACACCATATATTTT
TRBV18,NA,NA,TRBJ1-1,CASSPLRVSNTEAFF,TGTGCCAGCTCACCACTCAGGGTATCGAACACTGAAGCTTTCTTT
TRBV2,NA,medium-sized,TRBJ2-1,CASSAIRKGIIYNEQFF,TGTGCCAGCAGTGCTATAAGGAAGGGGATAATCTACAATGAGCAGTTCTTC
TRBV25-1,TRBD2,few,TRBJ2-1,CASSEFRTSGSYNEQFF,TGTGCCAGCAGTGAATTCAGGACTAGCGGGTCCTACAATGAGCAGTTCTTC
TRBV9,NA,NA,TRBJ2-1,CASSGGGSPYNEQFF,TGTGCCAGCAGCGGAGGGGGGTCCCCCTACAATGAGCAGTTCTTC
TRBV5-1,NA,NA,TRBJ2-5,CASSLWETQYF,TGCGCCAGCAGTCTTTGGGAGACCCAGTACTTC
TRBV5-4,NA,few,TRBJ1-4,CASSLGATNEKLFF,TGTGCCAGCAGCTTGGGGGCAACTAATGAAAAACTGTTTTTT
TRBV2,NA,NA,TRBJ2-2,CASSEVSVSYPRRTGELFF,TGTGCCAGCAGTGAAGTCTCCGTCTCCTACCCCAGGCGAACCGGGGAGCTGTTTTTT
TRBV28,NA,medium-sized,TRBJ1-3,CASSFLNWSSGNTIYF,TGTGCCAGCAGTTTTTTGAATTGGTCCTCTGGAAACACCATATATTTT
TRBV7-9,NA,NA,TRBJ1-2,CASSPGPRSDYGYTF,TGTGCCAGCAGCCCCGGCCCTCGGTCAGACTATGGCTACACCTTC
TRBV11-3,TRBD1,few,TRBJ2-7,CASGTDTLPYEQYF,TGTGCCAGCGGGACAGACACCCTTCCCTACGAGCAGTACTTC
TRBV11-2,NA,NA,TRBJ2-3,CASSSRTDTDTQYF,TGTGCCAGCAGCTCCCGGACAGACACAGATACGCAGTATTTT
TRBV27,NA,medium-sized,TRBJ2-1,CASSLSAFSEQFF,TGTGCCAGCAGTTTATCGGCCTTCAGTGAGCAGTTCTTC
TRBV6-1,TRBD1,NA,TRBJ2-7,CARCEGGTGLGWEQYF,TGTGCCCGCTGTGAAGGGGGGACAGGGTTGGGTTGGGAGCAGTACTTC
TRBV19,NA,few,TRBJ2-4,CASSITDRNIQYF,TGTGCCAGTAGTATAACGGACAGAAACATTCAGTACTTC
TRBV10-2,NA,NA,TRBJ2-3,CASSEQVLGGDTQYF,TGCGCCAGCAGTGAACAGGTCTTGGGGGGAGATACGCAGTATTTT
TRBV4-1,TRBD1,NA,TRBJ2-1,CASSHAIPGQGELSYNEQFF,TGCGCCAGCAGCCATGCTATACCGGGACAGGGAGAACTCTCCTACAATGAGCAGTTCTTC
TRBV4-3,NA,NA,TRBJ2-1,CASSQDGRGLNEQFF,TGCGCCAGCAGCCAAGACGGGCGAGGTCTCAATGAGCAGTTCTTC
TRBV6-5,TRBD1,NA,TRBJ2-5,CASRGDRGQGETQYF,TGTGCCAGCAGGGGAGACAGGGGGCAGGGGGAGACCCAGTACTTC
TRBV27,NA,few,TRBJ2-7,CASSLTATYEQYF,TGTGCCAGCAGTTTAACAGCCACCTACGAGCAGTACTTC